These 11 T cell receptor beta chains were sequenced from one sample in a study of human T cells and chemical hapten exposure. Noted time point: pre-sensitization, week 0. Sample treatment: therapeutic diphenylcyclopropenone sensitization with weekly scalp DPC. TCRdb reanalysed the RACE reads using MiXCR and keeps one entry per CDR3 protein. The table records roughly 250,000 distinct CDR3 sequences, 8.6% of them present only once. Sequencing was performed on whole blood, taken in connection with sensitization to the hapten diphenylcyclopropenone (DPC). These receptors originate from a woman between 40 and 50 years old with alopecia areata. Some clones in this sample may be carry-over from other donors' samples.

The chain carries TRBV7-9 and TRBJ2-5; the match to TRBD1 covers 10 bases. The CDR3 has 15 residues. CDR1 is SEHNR and CDR2 is FQNEAQ in the germline V gene (reference sequence). J lost 1 base, V lost 1 base, and 0 bases had no gene match. CDR3 sequence (DNA): TGTGCCAGCAGCTTAGGACAGGGGGCCCAAGAGACCCAGTACTTC. Translating gives CASSLGQGAQETQYF.

V gene TRBV5-1 combines with J gene TRBJ1-6; D possibly corresponds to TRBD1 (6 bases). The CDR3 contains 15 residues. Germline V gene lookup returns CDR1 SGHRS and CDR2 YFSETQ. V lost 1 base to trimming and J lost 10 bases, with 15 bases between them. The CDR3 DNA follows: TGCGCCAGCAGCTTGATGGCAGGGGTTGAGTCACCCCTCCACTTT. Protein product: CASSLMAGVESPLHF.

This clonotype was seen more than once but under ten times. This sequence joins TRBV27 and TRBJ2-7; 9 nucleotides line up with TRBD2. The CDR3 is 14 residues long. Germline-derived CDR1 and CDR2 are MNHEY and SMNVEV (reference sequence). The J segment lost 1 base and the V segment lost 5 bases, leaving 3 bases of the junction unmatched. The CDR3 sequence: CASSPLAGSYEQYF. Written as DNA, the CDR3 is TGTGCCAGCAGTCCCCTAGCGGGGTCCTACGAGCAGTACTTC.

Regarding this clonotype: A much larger clone lies a single base off, so this may be a read error. The chain is built from TRBV28 and TRBJ2-3, with 11 bases identical to TRBD2. Germline values: CDR1 MDHEN, CDR2 SYDVKM. The CDR3 sequence is 16 residues long. Written as DNA, the CDR3 is TGTGCCAACAGTTTCACATCAGGACTAGCGGGAGATACGCAGTATTTT. Translating gives CANSFTSGLAGDTQYF.

The table lists this clonotype with many counts. The chain combines TRBV4-1 with TRBJ2-2; D may be TRBD2 (5 bases). This CDR3 has 18 amino acids. Trimming shortened V by 3 bases and J by 7 bases, and 24 bases separated the two germline ends. Per the germline V gene, CDR1 is MGHRA and CDR2 is YSYEKL. Here the CDR3 DNA reads TGCGCCAGCAGCCACTCCCCCCTGGTGAGGGAGCGGATCGGGGAGCTGTTTTTT. Its translation is CASSHSPLVRERIGELFF.

This clonotype showed up many times. The rearrangement joins TRBV29-1 to TRBJ2-3, with 9 bases matching TRBD1. The germline CDR1 and CDR2 sequences are SQVTM and ANQGSEA. J was trimmed by 0 bases and V by 8 bases; bases with no gene match: 6. This CDR3 has 14 amino acids. The CDR3 DNA follows: TGCAGCACGAAACAGGGGGCCAGCACAGATACGCAGTATTTT. This gives the protein CSTKQGASTDTQYF.

Many counts were recorded for this clonotype. This rearrangement joins TRBV20-1 to TRBJ1-6, with a possible D match to TRBD1 (6 bases). CDR1 is DFQATT, CDR2 SNEGSKA, per germline (reference sequence). CDR3 length: 13 amino acids. V was trimmed by 6 bases and J by 9 bases, leaving 15 bases between them. The CDR3 nucleotides are TGCAGTGCCCTAGAGCCGACAGGTTCACCCCTCCACTTT. Amino acid sequence: CSALEPTGSPLHF.

This clonotype was counted a few times. The V and J genes are TRBV7-9 and TRBJ1-1; D unclear. Germline V lookup: CDR1 SEHNR, CDR2 FQNEAQ (reference sequence). The CDR3 covers 12 residues. V lost 1 base, J lost 5 bases, and 5 bases lay in between. The DNA for the CDR3 is TGTGCCAGCAGCTTAGGGGCGACTGAAGCTTTCTTT. It yields the protein CASSLGATEAFF.

This clonotype was counted a few times. The rearrangement links TRBV7-2 to TRBJ2-4, with 7 nucleotides matching TRBD2. The CDR3 consists of 14 residues. Germline V gene data show CDR1 as SGHTA and CDR2 as FQGNSA. With 5 bases clipped from V and 4 bases from J, the junction kept 5 bases outside the gene matches. The CDR3 sequence: CASSTGTTKNIQYF. The CDR3 DNA is TGTGCCAGCAGCACCGGGACTACGAAAAACATTCAGTACTTC.

In this sample, this clonotype turned up a few times. This chain joins TRBV28 and TRBJ2-7; 8 nucleotides match TRBD1. CDR1 MDHEN and CDR2 SYDVKM come from the germline V gene. This CDR3 is built from 14 residues. V shed 5 bases and J 7 bases; nucleotides not matched to a gene: 10. The CDR3 region has the DNA TGTGCCAGCAGTAACTACCAGGGGGCCGAAGAGCAGTACTTC. This codes for CASSNYQGAEEQYF.

The chain uses TRBV7-9 and TRBJ2-7; D is ambiguous. The CDR3 totals 13 residues. The germline V gene has CDR1 SEHNR and CDR2 FQNEAQ (reference sequence). Trimming shortened V by 4 bases and J by 6 bases, and 13 bases separated the two germline ends. DNA for the CDR3: TGTGCCAGCAGCTCAACTGGAGTATCCGAGCAGTACTTC. Translating it yields CASSSTGVSEQYF.